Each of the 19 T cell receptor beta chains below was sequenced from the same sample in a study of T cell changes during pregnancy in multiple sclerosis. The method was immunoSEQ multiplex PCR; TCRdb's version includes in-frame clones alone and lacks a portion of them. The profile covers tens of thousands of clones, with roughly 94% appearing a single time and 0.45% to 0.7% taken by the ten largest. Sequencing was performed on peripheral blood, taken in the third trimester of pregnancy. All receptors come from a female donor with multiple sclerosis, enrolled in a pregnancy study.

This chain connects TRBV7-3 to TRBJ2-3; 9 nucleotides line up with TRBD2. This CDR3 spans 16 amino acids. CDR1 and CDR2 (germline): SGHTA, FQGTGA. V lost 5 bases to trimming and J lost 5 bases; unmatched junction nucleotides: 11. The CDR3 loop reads CASSAVGTSLIDTQYF. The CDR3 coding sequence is TGTGCCAGCAGCGCCGTGGGGACTAGCCTCATAGATACGCAGTATTTT.

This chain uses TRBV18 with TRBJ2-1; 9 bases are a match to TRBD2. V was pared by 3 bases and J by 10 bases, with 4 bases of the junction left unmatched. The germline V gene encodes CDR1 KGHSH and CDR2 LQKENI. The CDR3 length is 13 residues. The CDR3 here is CASSPLTSGEQFF. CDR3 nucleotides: TGTGCCAGCTCACCCTTGACTAGCGGCGAGCAGTTCTTC.

The CDR3 coding sequence is TGTGCCAGCAGTGTCGGACAAAGCTATGGCTACACCTTC. Its protein product is CASSVGQSYGYTF. The genes are TRBV6-1 and TRBJ1-2; maybe TRBD1 (5 bases). There are 13 residues in the CDR3. Trimming removed 4 bases from V and 4 bases from J, with 10 bases in between. Germline lookup yields CDR1 MNHNS and CDR2 SASEGT.

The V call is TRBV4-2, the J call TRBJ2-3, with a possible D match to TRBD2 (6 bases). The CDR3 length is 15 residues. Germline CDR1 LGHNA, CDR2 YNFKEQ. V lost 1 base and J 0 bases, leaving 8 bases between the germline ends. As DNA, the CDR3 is TGTGCCAGCAGCCAAGTAGCGGCCAGCACAGATACGCAGTATTTT. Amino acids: CASSQVAASTDTQYF.

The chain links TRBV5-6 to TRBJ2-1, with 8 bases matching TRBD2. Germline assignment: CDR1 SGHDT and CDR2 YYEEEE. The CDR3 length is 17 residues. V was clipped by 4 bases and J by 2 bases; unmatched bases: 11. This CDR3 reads CASSPGRGSGAYNEQFF. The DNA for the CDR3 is TGTGCCAGCAGCCCCGGAAGGGGTAGCGGGGCCTACAATGAGCAGTTCTTC.

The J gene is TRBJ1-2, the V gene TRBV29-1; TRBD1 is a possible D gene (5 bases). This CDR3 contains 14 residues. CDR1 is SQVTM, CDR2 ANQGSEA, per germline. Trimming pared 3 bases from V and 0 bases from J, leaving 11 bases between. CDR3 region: CSVDVGATNYGYTF. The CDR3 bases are TGCAGCGTTGATGTTGGGGCTACTAACTATGGCTACACCTTC.

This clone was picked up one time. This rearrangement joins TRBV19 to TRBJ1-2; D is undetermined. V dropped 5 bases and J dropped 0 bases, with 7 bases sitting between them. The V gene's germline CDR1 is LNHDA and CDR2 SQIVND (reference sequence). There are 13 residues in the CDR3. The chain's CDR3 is CASSATANYGYTF. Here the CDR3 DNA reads TGTGCCAGTAGTGCCACGGCTAACTATGGCTACACCTTC.

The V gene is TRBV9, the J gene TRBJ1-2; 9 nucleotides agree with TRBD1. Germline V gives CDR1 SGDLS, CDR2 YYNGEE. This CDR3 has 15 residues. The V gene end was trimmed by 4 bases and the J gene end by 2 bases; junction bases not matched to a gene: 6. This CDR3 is CASSPGTGRNYGYTF. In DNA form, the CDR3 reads TGTGCCAGCAGCCCAGGGACAGGGAGAAACTATGGCTACACCTTC.

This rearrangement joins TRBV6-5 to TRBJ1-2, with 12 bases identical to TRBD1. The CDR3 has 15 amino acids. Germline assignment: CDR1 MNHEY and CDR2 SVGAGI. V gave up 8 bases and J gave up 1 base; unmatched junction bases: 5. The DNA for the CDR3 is TGTGCCAGCTTCGGGACAGGGGGCGTTAACTATGGCTACACCTTC. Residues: CASFGTGGVNYGYTF.

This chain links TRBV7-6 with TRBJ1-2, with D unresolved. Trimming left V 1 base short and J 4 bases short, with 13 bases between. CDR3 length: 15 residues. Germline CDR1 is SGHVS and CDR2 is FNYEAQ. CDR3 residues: CASSLGAGPFYGYTF. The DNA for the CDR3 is TGTGCCAGCAGCTTAGGGGCGGGTCCGTTCTATGGCTACACCTTC.

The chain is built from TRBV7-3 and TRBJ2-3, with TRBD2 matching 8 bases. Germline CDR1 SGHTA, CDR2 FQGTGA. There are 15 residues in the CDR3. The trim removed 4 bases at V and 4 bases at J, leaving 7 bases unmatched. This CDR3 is CASSYRGGPADTQYF. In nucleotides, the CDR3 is TGTGCCAGCAGCTACCGGGGGGGCCCGGCAGATACGCAGTATTTT.

For the CDR3, the DNA is TGTGCCAGCAGAAGAGCGGGGGGGTCCTACGAGCAGTACTTC. Residues: CASRRAGGSYEQYF. J is TRBJ2-7 and V is TRBV2; 10 bases are a match to TRBD2. V lost 6 bases to trimming and J lost 1 base; unmatched junction nucleotides: 3. Germline CDR1 reads SNHLY; CDR2 reads FYNNEI. CDR3 length equals 14 residues.

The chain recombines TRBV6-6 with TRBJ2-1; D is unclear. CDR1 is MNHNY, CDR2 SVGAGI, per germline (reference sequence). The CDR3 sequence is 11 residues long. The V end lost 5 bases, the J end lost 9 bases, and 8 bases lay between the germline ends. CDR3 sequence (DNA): TGTGCCAGCAGTAAACAAAGTGAGCAGTTCTTC. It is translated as CASSKQSEQFF.

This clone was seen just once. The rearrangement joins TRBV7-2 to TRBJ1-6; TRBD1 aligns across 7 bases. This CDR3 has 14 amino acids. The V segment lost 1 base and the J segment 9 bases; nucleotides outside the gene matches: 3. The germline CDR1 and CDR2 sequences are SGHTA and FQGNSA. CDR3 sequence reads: CASSLGQGGSPLHF. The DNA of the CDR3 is TGTGCCAGCAGCTTAGGGCAGGGGGGTTCACCCCTCCACTTT. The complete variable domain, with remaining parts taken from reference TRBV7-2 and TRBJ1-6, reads GAGVSQSPSNKVTEKGKDVELRCDPISGHTALYWYRQSLGQGLEFLIYFQGNSAPDKSGLPSDRFSAERTGGSVSTLTIQRTQQEDSAVYLCASSLGQGGSPLHFGNGTRLTVT.

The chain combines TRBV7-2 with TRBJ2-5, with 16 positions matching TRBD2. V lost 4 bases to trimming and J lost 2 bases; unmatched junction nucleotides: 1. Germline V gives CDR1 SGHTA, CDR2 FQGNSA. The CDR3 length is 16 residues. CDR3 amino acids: CASSSGLAGGQETQYF. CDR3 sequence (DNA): TGTGCCAGCAGCTCGGGACTAGCGGGGGGGCAAGAGACCCAGTACTTC.

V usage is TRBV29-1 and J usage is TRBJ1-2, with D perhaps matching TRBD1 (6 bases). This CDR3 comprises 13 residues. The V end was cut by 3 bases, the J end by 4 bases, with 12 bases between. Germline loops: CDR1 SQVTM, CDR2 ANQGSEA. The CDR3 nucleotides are TGCAGCGTTGACAGGGGCCTCGGCTATGGCTACACCTTC. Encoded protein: CSVDRGLGYGYTF.

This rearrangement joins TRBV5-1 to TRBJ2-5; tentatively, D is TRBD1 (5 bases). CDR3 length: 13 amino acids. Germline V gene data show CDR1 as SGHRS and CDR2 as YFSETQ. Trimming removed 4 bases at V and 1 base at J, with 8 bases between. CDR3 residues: CASSQGLQETQYF. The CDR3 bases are TGCGCCAGCAGCCAGGGCCTCCAAGAGACCCAGTACTTC.

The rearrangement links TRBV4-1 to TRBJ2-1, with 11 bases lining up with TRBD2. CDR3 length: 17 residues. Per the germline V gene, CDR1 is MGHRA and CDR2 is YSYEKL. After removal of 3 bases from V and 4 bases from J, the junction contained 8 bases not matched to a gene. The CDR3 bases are TGCGCCAGCAGCCATTCCATAGCGGGGGGGGTATACAATGAGCAGTTCTTC. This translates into CASSHSIAGGVYNEQFF.

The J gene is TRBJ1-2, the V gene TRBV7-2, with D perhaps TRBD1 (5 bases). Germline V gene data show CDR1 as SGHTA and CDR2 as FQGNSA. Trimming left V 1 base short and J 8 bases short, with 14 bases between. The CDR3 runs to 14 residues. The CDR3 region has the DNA TGTGCCAGCAGCTTAGGGTCAGCAGGGCGCGGCTACACCTTC. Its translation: CASSLGSAGRGYTF.